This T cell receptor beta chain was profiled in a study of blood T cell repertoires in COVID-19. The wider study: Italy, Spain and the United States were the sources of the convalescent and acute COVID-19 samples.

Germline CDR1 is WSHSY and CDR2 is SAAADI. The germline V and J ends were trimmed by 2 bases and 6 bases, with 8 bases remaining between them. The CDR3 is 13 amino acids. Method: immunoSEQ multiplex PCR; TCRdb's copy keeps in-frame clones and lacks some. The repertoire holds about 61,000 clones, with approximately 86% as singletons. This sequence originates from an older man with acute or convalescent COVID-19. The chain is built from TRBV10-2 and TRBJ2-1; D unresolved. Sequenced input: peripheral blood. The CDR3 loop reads CASSETDFNEQFF. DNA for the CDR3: TGCGCCAGCAGTGAGACTGACTTCAATGAGCAGTTCTTC.